The 2 T cell receptor beta chains in this list originate from one sample, sequenced in a study of identical twins. TCRdb reprocessed the 5' RACE reads with MiXCR, giving one entry per CDR3 protein. The data contain 1.5 million to 2 million distinct CDR3 sequences, roughly a third of them singletons. Sequencing was done on a sample of cord blood. These receptors all stem from a newborn girl in good health.

This clonotype has just a few counts. The chain employs TRBV29-1 and TRBJ2-5; D may be TRBD2 (5 bases). CDR1 is SQVTM and CDR2 is ANQGSEA in the germline V gene. V was cut by 4 bases and J by 5 bases, with 17 bases left in between. This CDR3 has 14 residues. In nucleotides, the CDR3 is TGCAGCGTTGGGGGATGGAGGAGTGGGGAGACCCAGTACTTC. Protein sequence: CSVGGWRSGETQYF.

The rearrangement uses TRBV10-3 and TRBJ2-7; a weak D match, TRBD2 (7 bases). Germline CDR1 reads ENHRY; CDR2 reads SYGVKD. The CDR3 runs to 15 residues. V lost 9 bases to trimming and J lost 7 bases, with 25 bases between them. The CDR3: CAIKGGENSYNEQYF. The CDR3 region has the DNA TGTGCCATTAAAGGGGGGGAGAACTCCTACAATGAGCAGTACTTC.